This is a list of T cell receptor beta chains from one sample in a study of blood T cells in healthy people across ages. TCRdb recomputed calls from the 5' RACE reads with MiXCR, one row per CDR3 protein. The table lists about 720,000 distinct CDR3 sequences, approximately 25% of them singletons. The sample was also linked to a second study, of T cells of mothers and their children.

Sequencing was performed on blood. These receptors originate from a boy aged 5-17 years in good health. Both conserved end residues are trimmed from each CDR3. A D gene is named only where the DNA matches it firmly.

J gene | D gene | V gene | CDR3 length | CDR3 protein
TRBJ1-1 | NA | TRBV28 | 8 | ASHNTEAF
TRBJ2-2 | TRBD2 | TRBV20-1 | 12 | SARDPLAERSKI
TRBJ1-1 | NA | TRBV27 | 14 | ASSLSVGDMNTEAF
TRBJ2-5 | NA | TRBV5-5 | 12 | ASSLQQGSETQY
TRBJ1-3 | TRBD1 | TRBV3-1 | 13 | ASSQTGGTGNTIY
TRBJ2-1 | NA | TRBV6-1 | 12 | ASRAPWGGNEQF
TRBJ2-5 | NA | TRBV12-3/TRBV12-4 | 12 | ASSAGQQQETQY
NA | TRBD1 | TRBV28 | 12 | ASTATGLSYEQY
TRBJ2-1 | TRBD1 | TRBV29-1 | 13 | SVDGQGLINNEQF
TRBJ1-5 | TRBD1 | TRBV7-2 | 12 | ASETGTGKQPQH
TRBJ1-1 | NA | TRBV6-1 | 13 | ASSEGTRMNTEAF
TRBJ2-5 | NA | TRBV10-3 | 11 | AISEDFQETQY
TRBJ2-5 | NA | TRBV20-1 | 11 | SAVWGPGGTQY
TRBJ2-3 | TRBD1 | TRBV4-2 | 14 | ASSQKGQFGTDTQY
TRBJ2-1 | TRBD1 | TRBV28 | 13 | ASSHPSGQGWGQF
TRBJ2-1 | TRBD1 | TRBV24-1 | 11 | ATSRDRTDEQF
TRBJ2-5 | NA | TRBV25-1 | 17 | ASSEGVFGAGQLQETQY
TRBJ2-3 | NA | TRBV7-6 | 16 | ASSPITVDRYRTDTQY
TRBJ2-1 | NA | TRBV4-3 | 13 | ASSQGTPAYNEQF
TRBJ1-2 | TRBD1 | TRBV6-5 | 11 | GSSWDRAKGYT
TRBJ2-7 | NA | TRBV6-2/TRBV6-3 | 10 | ASRDTGYEQY
TRBJ2-1 | TRBD2 | TRBV7-9 | 13 | ASSRTSGTHNEQF
TRBJ1-4 | NA | TRBV7-2 | 13 | ASSYGGSTNEKLF
TRBJ2-3 | TRBD2 | TRBV25-1 | 14 | ASSAPGLAGADTQY
TRBJ2-1 | TRBD1 | TRBV24-1 | 14 | ATSDPTGGLFNEQF
TRBJ2-5 | NA | TRBV10-3 | 12 | AIKERLNQETQY
NA | TRBD1 | TRBV29-1 | 10 | SAGQGNNEQF
TRBJ2-7 | TRBD1 | TRBV7-9 | 11 | ASSQTGSHEQY
TRBJ2-4 | NA | TRBV28 | 14 | ASSFGQTYAKNIQY
TRBJ1-6 | NA | TRBV20-1 | 16 | SARDEGRESSHNSPLH
TRBJ2-3 | TRBD1 | TRBV11-3 | 15 | ASSNRTGSAYTDTQY
TRBJ2-5 | TRBD2 | TRBV7-2 | 14 | ASSLDGSGGRGSQY
TRBJ2-1 | NA | TRBV5-1 | 12 | ASEARGLNNEQS
TRBJ2-5 | NA | TRBV12-3/TRBV12-4 | 11 | ASYSAPQETQY
TRBJ1-4 | NA | TRBV4-3 | 13 | ASAWGAATNEKLF
TRBJ2-3 | TRBD1 | TRBV7-2 | 16 | ASSFPGQGLAGTDTQY
TRBJ1-2 | NA | TRBV29-1 | 9 | SVGTEGGNT
TRBJ2-5 | TRBD1 | TRBV19 | 12 | ASSRDSSQEIQY
TRBJ2-5 | NA | TRBV7-2 | 13 | ASSLATTGQETQY
TRBJ2-5 | NA | TRBV4-1 | 12 | ASSQAADSETQY
TRBJ2-5 | TRBD2 | TRBV7-3 | 16 | ASSSAALAGVNFGTQY
NA | NA | TRBV6-2/TRBV6-3 | 11 | ASSSGSGFEQY
TRBJ2-1 | TRBD2 | TRBV13 | 11 | ASTSGVGYEQF
TRBJ2-5 | NA | TRBV20-1 | 11 | SARQLGGETQY
TRBJ2-3 | TRBD2 | TRBV12-5 | 14 | ASGLGLAGAADTQY